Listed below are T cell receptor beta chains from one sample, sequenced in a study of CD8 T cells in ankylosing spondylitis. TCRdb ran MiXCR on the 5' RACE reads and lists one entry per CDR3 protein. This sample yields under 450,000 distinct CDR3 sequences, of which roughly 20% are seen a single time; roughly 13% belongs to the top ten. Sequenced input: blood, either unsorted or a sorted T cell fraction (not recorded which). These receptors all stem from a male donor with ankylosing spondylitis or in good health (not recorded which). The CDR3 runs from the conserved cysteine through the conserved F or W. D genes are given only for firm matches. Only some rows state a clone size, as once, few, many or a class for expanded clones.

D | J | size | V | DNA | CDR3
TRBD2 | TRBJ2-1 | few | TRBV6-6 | TGTGCCAGCAGGGGACTAGCCGCTGATGAGCAGTTCTTC | CASRGLAADEQFF
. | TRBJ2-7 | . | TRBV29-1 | TGCAGCGTTGAAGATCGGGGAAGCGAGACCTACGAGCAGTACTTC | CSVEDRGSETYEQYF
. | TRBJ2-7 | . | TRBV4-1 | TGCGCCAGCAGCCAAGCGGAAGCTCCCGGTTCCTACGAGCAGTACTTC | CASSQAEAPGSYEQYF
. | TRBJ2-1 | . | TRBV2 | TGTGCCAGCAGTGTTGGAAGCCCCTACTACAATGAGCAGTTCTTC | CASSVGSPYYNEQFF
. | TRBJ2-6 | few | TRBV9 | TGTGCCAGCAGCGCCATACAGGAGACTGGGGCCAACGTCCTGACTTTC | CASSAIQETGANVLTF
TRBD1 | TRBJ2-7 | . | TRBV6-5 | TGTGCCAGCAGTTACCGATCGACAGGGGACCCTCGCGAGCAGTACTTC | CASSYRSTGDPREQYF
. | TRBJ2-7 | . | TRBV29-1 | TGCAGCGCGTCGGTGGGGACGAACCTATACGAGCAGTACTTC | CSASVGTNLYEQYF
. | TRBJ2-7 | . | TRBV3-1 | TGTGCCAGCAGCCAAGTCGGCGGAACAGTCCCTACCTACGAGCAGTACTTC | CASSQVGGTVPTYEQYF
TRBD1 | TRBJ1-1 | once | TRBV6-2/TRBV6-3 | TGTGCCAGCAGGGACAGGGACAGGGGTGGGGGGGCTGAAGCTTTCTTT | CASRDRDRGGGAEAFF
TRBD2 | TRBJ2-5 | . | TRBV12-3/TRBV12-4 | TGTGCCAGCAGGCCACCCTGGACTAGCGGGGATATACAAGAGACCCAGTACTTC | CASRPPWTSGDIQETQYF
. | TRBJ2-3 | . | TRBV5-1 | TGCGCCAGCAGCTTAAGAGACCCCGTCGCAGATACGCAGTATTTT | CASSLRDPVADTQYF
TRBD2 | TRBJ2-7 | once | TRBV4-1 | TGCGCCAGCAGCCAGGAGATAGCGGGGTACGAGCAGTACTTC | CASSQEIAGYEQYF
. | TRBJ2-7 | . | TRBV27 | TGTGCCAGCAGTACCCGGGGCAGTCTGGACGAGCAGTACTTC | CASSTRGSLDEQYF
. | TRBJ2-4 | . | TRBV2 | TGTGCCAGCAGCGACCCCACAGTCGACAAAAACATTCAGTACTTC | CASSDPTVDKNIQYF
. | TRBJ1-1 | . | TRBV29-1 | TGCAGCGCCACCGACGCCTCGGCAGGGGCAGCTTTCTTT | CSATDASAGAAFF
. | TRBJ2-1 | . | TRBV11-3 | TGTGCCAGCAGCCCTCCAAGCCACAATGAGCAGTTCTTC | CASSPPSHNEQFF
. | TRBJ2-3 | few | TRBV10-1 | TGCGCCAGCACCCCGCCCCACGGAGGCACAGATACGCAGTATTTT | CASTPPHGGTDTQYF
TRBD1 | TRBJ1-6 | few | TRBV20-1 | TGCAGTGCTCCCAACCGGGACAGGTCTAATTCACCCCTCCACTTT | CSAPNRDRSNSPLHF
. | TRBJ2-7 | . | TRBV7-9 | TGTGCCAGCAGCCCCGGAGGGGTCTACGAGCAGTACTTC | CASSPGGVYEQYF
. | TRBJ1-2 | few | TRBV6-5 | TGTGCCAGCAGTTACTCCCGGACACTCGCGAATGGCTACACCTTC | CASSYSRTLANGYTF
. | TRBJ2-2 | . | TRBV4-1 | TGCGCCAGCAGCCAAGGGGACCCAGCACTCGGGGAGCTGTTTTTT | CASSQGDPALGELFF
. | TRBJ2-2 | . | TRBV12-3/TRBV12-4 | TGTGCCTGCAGTTCTGAGGGTGTGGCGGGATGGGTCACCGGGGAGCTGTTTTTT | CACSSEGVAGWVTGELFF
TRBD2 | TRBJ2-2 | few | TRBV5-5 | TGTGCCAGCAGCACGGGACTAGCGGGGGGCCCGAACACCGGGGAGCTGTTTTTT | CASSTGLAGGPNTGELFF
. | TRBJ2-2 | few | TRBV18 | TGTGCCAGCTCACCACCGACAGGAGTGAACACCGGGGAGCTGTTTTTT | CASSPPTGVNTGELFF
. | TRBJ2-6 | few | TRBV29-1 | TGCAGCGTTGATACCTCCTCTGGGGCCAACGTCCTGACTTTC | CSVDTSSGANVLTF
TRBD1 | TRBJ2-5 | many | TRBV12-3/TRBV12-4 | TGTGCCAGCACCCGGACAGGGGCATACCAAGAGACCCAGTACTTC | CASTRTGAYQETQYF
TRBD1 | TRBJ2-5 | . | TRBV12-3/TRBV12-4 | TGTGCCAGCAACACAGGGGTCCGAGAGACCCAGTACTTC | CASNTGVRETQYF
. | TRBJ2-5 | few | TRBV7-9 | TGTGCCAGCAGGCCCCTCGAGGTCCCAGAAGAGACCCAGTACTTC | CASRPLEVPEETQYF
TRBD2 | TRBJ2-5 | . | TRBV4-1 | TGCGCCAGCAGCCACCCTAGCGGGGGGGAGGAGACCCAGTACTTC | CASSHPSGGEETQYF
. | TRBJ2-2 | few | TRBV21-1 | TGTGCCAGCAATCAAAGTTGGGATCTTGGGAGTACGTTTTTT | CASNQSWDLGSTFF
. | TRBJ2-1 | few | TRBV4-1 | TGCGCCAGCAGCCAAGGGGACCCTGAGCAGTTCTTC | CASSQGDPEQFF
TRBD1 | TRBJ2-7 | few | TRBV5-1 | TGCGCCAGCAGCATCGCACTACTCGGACAGGGGGCCTACGAGCAGTACTTC | CASSIALLGQGAYEQYF
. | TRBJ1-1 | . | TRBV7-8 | TGTGCCAGCAGCCCCAGTCCGACTGAAGCTTTCTTT | CASSPSPTEAFF
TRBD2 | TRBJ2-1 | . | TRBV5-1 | TGCGCCAGCAGCCGTAGCGGGGTATACAATGAGCAGTTCTTC | CASSRSGVYNEQFF
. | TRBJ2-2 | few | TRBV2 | TGTGCCAGCAGAACGTCCGGGGAGCTGTTTTTT | CASRTSGELFF
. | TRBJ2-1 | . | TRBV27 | TGTGCCAGCAGTAGGGGGGGCGGGGGCCTTATCAATGAGCAGTTCTTC | CASSRGGGGLINEQFF
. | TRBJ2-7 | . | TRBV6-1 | TGTGCCAGCACCCCCTCGGGGGCCCCCCCGTCCTACGAGCAGTACTTC | CASTPSGAPPSYEQYF
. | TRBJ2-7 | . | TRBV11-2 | TGTGCCAGCAGCTTAATGCCCGCCGAGCAGTACTTC | CASSLMPAEQYF
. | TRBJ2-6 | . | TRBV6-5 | TGTGCCAGCAGTTACGGGGCCAACGTCCTGACTTTC | CASSYGANVLTF
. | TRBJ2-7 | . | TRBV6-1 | TGTGCCAGCAGCCCCGGACTGCCGGAGGAGCAGTACTTC | CASSPGLPEEQYF
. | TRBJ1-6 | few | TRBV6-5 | TGTGCCAGCAGCACAGCGAATTCACCCCTCCACTTT | CASSTANSPLHF
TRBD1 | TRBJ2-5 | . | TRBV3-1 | TGTGCCAGCAGCCAACAGGGACAGGGGAGTGAGACCCAGTACTTC | CASSQQGQGSETQYF
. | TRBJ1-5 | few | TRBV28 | TGTGCCAGCAGACACCAGGACGGCAATCAGCCCCAGCATTTT | CASRHQDGNQPQHF
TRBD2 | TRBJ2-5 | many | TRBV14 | TGTGCCAGCAGCCAAGATAGGACTAGCGGGGTTTGGATTCAAGAGACCCAGTACTTC | CASSQDRTSGVWIQETQYF
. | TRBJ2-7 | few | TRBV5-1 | TGCGCCAGCAGCTTGGTGGGGTTCCACGAGCAGTACTTC | CASSLVGFHEQYF
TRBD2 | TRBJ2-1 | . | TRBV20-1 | TGCAGTGCTAGAGAGGTAGCGGGGGGCTGGTTGGATGAGCAGTTCTTC | CSAREVAGGWLDEQFF
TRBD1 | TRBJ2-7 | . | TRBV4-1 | TGCGCCAGCAGCCGGGTACCGGGACAGGGGGACTACGAGCAGTACTTC | CASSRVPGQGDYEQYF
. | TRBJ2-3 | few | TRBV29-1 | TGCAGCGTTGAACTTTTAGATACGCAGTATTTT | CSVELLDTQYF
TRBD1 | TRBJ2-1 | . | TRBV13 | TGTGCCAGCAGCCCGTCAGACCGGGACAGAGACTACAATGAGCAGTTCTTC | CASSPSDRDRDYNEQFF
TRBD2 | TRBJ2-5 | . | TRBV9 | TGTGCCAGCAGCGAACCTAGCGGTCAAGAGACCCAGTACTTC | CASSEPSGQETQYF
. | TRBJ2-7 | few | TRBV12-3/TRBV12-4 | TGTGCCAGCAGTAGGGGACTTTTCGGCGAGCAGTACTTC | CASSRGLFGEQYF
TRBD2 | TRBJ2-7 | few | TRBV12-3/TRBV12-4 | TGTGCCAGCAGTTGGGGTAGCGGGGGAGCCTGGGAGCAGTACTTC | CASSWGSGGAWEQYF
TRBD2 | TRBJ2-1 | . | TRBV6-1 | TGTGCCAGCAGTGGCGGGGGGGGTACGTACAATGAGCAGTTCTTC | CASSGGGGTYNEQFF
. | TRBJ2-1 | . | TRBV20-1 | TGCAGTGCTAGGGTCTCGAGCTCCTACAATGAGCAGTTCTTC | CSARVSSSYNEQFF
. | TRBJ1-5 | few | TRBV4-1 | TGCGCCAGCAGCCAAGATCCACTCAATCAGCCCCAGCATTTT | CASSQDPLNQPQHF
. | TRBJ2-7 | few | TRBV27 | TGTGCCAGCAGTTTATCGAGGTCCCCCTCCTACGAGCAGTACTTC | CASSLSRSPSYEQYF
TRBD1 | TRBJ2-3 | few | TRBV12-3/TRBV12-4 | TGTGCCAGCAGTATCACAGGGGTGGCAGATACGCAGTATTTT | CASSITGVADTQYF
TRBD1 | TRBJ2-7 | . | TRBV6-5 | TGTGCCAGCAGTTACGGGGGACAGGGAGGCTCGGGGTCCTACGAGCAGTACTTC | CASSYGGQGGSGSYEQYF
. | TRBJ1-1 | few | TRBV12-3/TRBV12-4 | TGTGCCAGCAGTTTAGCCCTCCAGATGAACACTGAAGCTTTCTTT | CASSLALQMNTEAFF
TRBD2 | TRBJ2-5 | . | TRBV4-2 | TGTGCCAGCAGCCAAGATCCCCTAGCGGGGGGGGCGGAGACCCAGTACTTC | CASSQDPLAGGAETQYF